The entry below describes one T cell receptor beta chain. The specificity of this receptor is unknown. No clone much larger than this one lies a single base away; base qualities are absent. For CDR1 and CDR2, the germline V gene lists KGHSH and LQKENI. Including cysteine and phenylalanine, the CDR3 has 14 amino acids. Only the CDR3 DNA stays, 42 bases, in frame from base 1. The junction carries 15 bases between V and J, which are trimmed by 3 bases and 6 bases respectively. Each donor gave one peripheral blood draw, approximately 120 mL on average, collected into heparinised tubes. A BD FACSAria II was used to sort naive, central memory, regulatory and stem cell-like memory CD4+ T cells with a panel that included CD45RO, CCR7, CD25, CD127, CD95 and CD27. Purity was above 95% for every sorted population. PBMCs were isolated immediately by Lymphoprep density gradient centrifugation and stained directly without culture. So that batch effects would be minimized, each experiment stained and sorted samples in pairs, pairing one healthy donor with one patient.

This sample stems from a study of beta chain features in type 1 diabetes (dated by TCRdb to the late 2010s). Regarding the research as a whole: No differences in mean age, gender distribution, total cell number or subset yield were found between patients and healthy donors. Across all samples, about 110 million sorted cells were examined, and cell number per subset correlated strongly with RNA yield. The study compared TCRB repertoires of sorted circulating CD4+ T cell subsets between recently diagnosed type 1 diabetes patients and matched healthy donors. Regulatory and stem cell-like memory subsets were isolated from only 8 patients and 8 healthy donors, whereas naive and central memory subsets came from all 30 or so donors. General conclusions and limits of the study: PCR may preferentially amplify shorter templates, but because patient and control samples were amplified and corrected together, any resulting skew would affect both groups equally. At VDJ recombination sites, type 1 diabetes patients had fewer insertions and more deleted nucleotides, which implies abnormalities in thymic rearrangement. Type 1 diabetes patients showed a moderate but significant shortening of TCRB CDR3 length in all four CD4+ subsets. Sequencing cDNA rather than genomic DNA could over-represent highly expressing activated cells, although activation and CD3 levels did not differ between groups. HLA sub-analyses involved small numbers of individuals, so any influence of HLA type on TCRB rearrangement remained unresolved. Naive, central memory and regulatory TCRB repertoires appeared to be more similar among patients than among healthy donors.

The High Capacity cDNA Reverse Transcription Kit was used to reverse transcribe all of the isolated RNA, meaning that expressed TCRB transcripts were what got sequenced. Deep immunoSEQ sequencing was performed on naive, central memory and regulatory T cell samples, with an average of around 3.4 million total reads per sample. Sorted cells were lysed in RLT buffer and RNA was extracted with DNase-treated RNeasy Micro or Mini kits, depending on cell number. To prevent cross-contamination, each cell subset was processed individually, whereas patient and healthy donor samples were processed jointly. TCRB sequences were amplified from cDNA with the immunoSEQ multiplex PCR, producing 87-bp fragments spanning the CDR3 region. Sequencing of the amplicons was done on the Illumina HiSeq platform. From the authors' description of their analysis: PCR bias was computationally corrected using synthetic template baselines, reads within Hamming distance 2 were collapsed, and singletons that could not be merged were discarded. Reads were aligned to IMGT to assign V, D and J genes, CDR3 length, and insertions or deletions at six rearrangement sites. Within each subset, clonotype counts were normalized to the number of sorted cells before true diversity and Gini coefficients were calculated with the tcR R package. The overlap coefficient, calculated on TCRB nucleotide sequences, was used to quantify repertoire sharing. Held by TCRdb, this immuneACCESS table contains in-frame sequences only and omits some clones. Under half of the omission traces to an unresolved V gene where checked; the cause of the rest is unknown. That table supplies the V and J calls and clone size; D and trimming were determined from the DNA. The sample table holds around 160,000 clones, of which about 51% were seen once. Of the sample, around 0.42% is held by the ten largest clones.

What was sequenced was Tregs from blood. Reading the label with the study, this specimen's cell subset or site is: regulatory CD4+ T cells. The sequence derives from a man younger than 35 in good health. Here the chain combines TRBV18 and TRBJ2-7; TRBD2 might be the D gene, on 6 matching bases. In nucleotide form, the sequence is TGTGCCAGCTCACCGAGCGGGCCCCCCCTCGAGCAGTACTTC. Its translation reads: CASSPSGPPLEQYF.